A single sample is the source of the 14 T cell receptor beta chains below, sequenced in a study of T-cell reconstitution after alpha-beta-depleted transplantation in children. Construction of the TCRbeta library involved unique molecular identifiers. From the PCR reads, TCRdb called clonotypes with MiXCR, one entry per CDR3 protein. In the table there are about 980,000 distinct CDR3 sequences, 25% to 35% of which are singletons. The material was PBMCs, mostly from graft donor cells, obtained 360 days after TCRalphabeta/CD19-depleted stem cell transplant. These TCRs come from a boy less than two years old who had a stem cell transplant for SCID, so the T cells may come from the graft donor.

V gene TRBV5-1 combines with J gene TRBJ2-7; D is ambiguous. Germline values: CDR1 SGHRS, CDR2 YFSETQ. CDR3 size: 12 residues. V gave up 3 bases and J gave up 5 bases, with 9 bases separating them. The CDR3 nucleotides read TGCGCCAGCAGCTCGCCGTCCCACGAGCAGTACTTC. This sequence encodes CASSSPSHEQYF.

The chain combines TRBV4-1 with TRBJ1-1; D might be TRBD1 (5 bases). Looked up from germline, CDR1 is MGHRA and CDR2 is YSYEKL. This CDR3 region has 15 residues. V shed 1 base and J shed 3 bases, with 12 bases lying between them. The DNA of the CDR3 is TGCGCCAGCAGCCAAGGGTTCTGGGGGGACACTGAAGCTTTCTTT. Residues: CASSQGFWGDTEAFF.

V and J are TRBV4-2 and TRBJ2-7; D is ambiguous. Germline values: CDR1 LGHNA, CDR2 YNFKEQ. The ends were cut back, 1 base at V and 0 bases at J, with 13 bases in the middle. CDR3 length: 16 residues. CDR3 in DNA: TGTGCCAGCAGCCAAGGCGCCAGAGGAAGCTCCTACGAGCAGTACTTC. It yields the protein CASSQGARGSSYEQYF.

The chain joins TRBV12-3 or TRBV12-4 to TRBJ1-4; D uncertain. The V end was cut by 5 bases, the J end by 8 bases, with 15 bases between. The length of the CDR3 is 14 residues. The CDR3 here is CASSLSPGQEKLFF. The CDR3 region has the DNA TGTGCCAGCAGTCTTTCCCCTGGCCAGGAAAAACTGTTTTTT.

This clonotype has a count of ten or more. The chain is built from TRBV5-1 and TRBJ2-1, with 7 bases identical to TRBD2. V shed 2 bases, J shed 0 bases, and the junction held 2 bases outside the gene matches. The CDR3 has 15 residues. Germline lookup yields CDR1 SGHRS and CDR2 YFSETQ. This chain's CDR3 is CASSLAGNSYNEQFF. In DNA form, the CDR3 reads TGCGCCAGCAGCTTAGCGGGGAACTCCTACAATGAGCAGTTCTTC.

V is TRBV20-1 and J is TRBJ2-7; no clear D gene. The V gene's germline CDR1 is DFQATT and CDR2 SNEGSKA (reference sequence). With 6 bases removed from V and 2 bases from J, the gap between germline ends came to 14 bases. This CDR3 is built from 13 residues. Written as DNA, the CDR3 is TGCAGTGCCAGGTCTGGATGGACCTACGAGCAGTACTTC. It encodes CSARSGWTYEQYF.

The CDR3 coding sequence is TGTGCCAGCAGCTTAGACCCCAGGGGATATGGCTACACCTTC. Translated, it gives CASSLDPRGYGYTF. The genes are TRBV7-9 and TRBJ1-2; D might be TRBD1 (6 bases). V shed 1 base and J shed 5 bases, with 11 bases lying between them. The length of the CDR3 is 14 residues. The germline V gene encodes CDR1 SEHNR and CDR2 FQNEAQ (reference sequence).

This chain joins TRBV29-1 and TRBJ2-1; a possible D gene is TRBD2 (6 bases). Germline lookup yields CDR1 SQVTM and CDR2 ANQGSEA. Trimming pared 7 bases from V and 6 bases from J, leaving 19 bases between. CDR3 length equals 14 residues. CDR3 in amino acids: CSAARGWVGNEQFF. CDR3 DNA sequence: TGCAGCGCAGCGCGGGGATGGGTAGGCAATGAGCAGTTCTTC.

This clonotype has more than one count but fewer than ten. J is TRBJ2-3 and V is TRBV12-3 or TRBV12-4; 9 nucleotides agree with TRBD1. After removal of 5 bases from V and 3 bases from J, the junction contained 9 bases not matched to a gene. This CDR3 is built from 16 residues. The CDR3 nucleotides read TGTGCCAGCAGTGCCAGGGGACAGGGCCCAACAGATACGCAGTATTTT. This sequence encodes CASSARGQGPTDTQYF.

This clonotype was detected a few times. The DNA for the CDR3 is TGCAGCGTTGGGGACAGGGGTTATGGCTACACCTTC. Translated, it gives CSVGDRGYGYTF. This rearrangement joins TRBV29-1 to TRBJ1-2; 10 bases align to TRBD1. V shed 4 bases and J 5 bases; nucleotides not matched to a gene: 1. Germline assignment: CDR1 SQVTM and CDR2 ANQGSEA. The CDR3 spans 12 residues. The full variable domain, rest sourced from reference TRBV29-1 and TRBJ1-2, is SAVISQKPSRDICQRGTSLTIQCQVDSQVTMMFWYRQQPGQSLTLIATANQGSEATYESGFVIDKFPISRPNLTFSTLTVSNMSPEDSSIYLCSVGDRGYGYTFGSGTRLTVV.

The genes are TRBV2 and TRBJ2-3, with 11 bases lining up with TRBD2. This CDR3 comprises 17 residues. V shed 8 bases and J 2 bases; nucleotides not matched to a gene: 12. Germline loops: CDR1 SNHLY, CDR2 FYNNEI. CDR3 nucleotide sequence: TGTGCCAGCCGCCAGGCCCTAGCGGGGGGTTCCACAGATACGCAGTATTTT. It encodes CASRQALAGGSTDTQYF.

This clonotype showed up many times. V is TRBV7-2 and J is TRBJ2-3; D remains unclear. Germline V gene lookup returns CDR1 SGHTA and CDR2 FQGNSA. With 3 bases removed from V and 1 base from J, the gap between germline ends came to 8 bases. The length of the CDR3 is 14 residues. CDR3 residues: CASSFGLRTDTQYF. As DNA, the CDR3 is TGTGCCAGCAGCTTTGGGCTTCGCACAGATACGCAGTATTTT.

The CDR3 coding sequence is TGTGCCAGCATTCCTCAAGGCTTGGCCACTGAAGCTTTCTTT. Protein product: CASIPQGLATEAFF. The V call is TRBV2, the J call TRBJ1-1, with D uncertain. This CDR3 is built from 14 residues. Germline CDR1 SNHLY, CDR2 FYNNEI. Trimming stripped 7 bases from V and 4 bases from J, with 16 bases between.

This sequence joins TRBV11-1 and TRBJ1-2, with 7 bases fitting TRBD1. V trimming: 4 bases; J trimming: 0 bases; junction bases outside the gene matches: 8. This CDR3 is 16 amino acids long. Per the germline V gene, CDR1 is SGHAT and CDR2 is FQDESV (reference sequence). CDR3: CASSSDLDRPNYGYTF. The CDR3 DNA follows: TGTGCCAGCAGCTCCGACCTGGACAGGCCTAACTATGGCTACACCTTC.